This T cell receptor beta chain was retrieved from a study of blood T cell repertoires in COVID-19. Assay used: immunoSEQ multiplex PCR; TCRdb lists only in-frame clones, some missing. Of a few hundred thousand clones in the sample, approximately 90% were seen once. The germline V gene has CDR1 MNHEY and CDR2 SVGAGI. Deletions cut 0 bases from V and 4 bases from J, with 15 bases between. This CDR3 is built from 16 residues. Seattle's enrolled individuals joined amid active infection and were then monitored longitudinally. Input material: peripheral blood. The chain is built from TRBV6-5 and TRBJ1-2; D is uncertain. The clonotype was recovered from a woman between 50 and 59 years old with COVID-19, enrolled during active disease. CDR3 nucleotides: TGTGCCAGCAGTTACTCGACCGGCCCGGGTACCTATGGCTACACCTTC. Amino acids: CASSYSTGPGTYGYTF.